The 8 T cell receptor beta chains below all came from one sample that was sequenced in a study of blood T cell repertoires in COVID-19 (dated by TCRdb to the early 2020s). The library was produced with the immunoSEQ multiplex PCR assay. Here the immuneACCESS table is served through TCRdb, limited to in-frame sequences with V and J called. Missing clones are a known gap in these copies; in checked studies unresolved V genes cover under half, and the rest lacks a known reason. The sample records tens of thousands of clones, 76% of which are singletons. The biggest ten clones account for 6% to 7% of the sample. Sequencing input: peripheral blood. These receptors originate from a woman aged 50 to 60 with active or convalescent COVID-19.

This chain connects TRBV24-1 to TRBJ2-1, with 14 bases aligning to TRBD2. CDR3 length: 15 amino acids. Trimming took 11 bases from V and 0 from J; bases not matched to a gene: 2. Looked up from germline, CDR1 is KGHDR and CDR2 is SFDVKD. CDR3 residues: CAIGTSGSSYNEQFF. CDR3 DNA sequence: TGTGCCATCGGGACTAGCGGGAGCTCCTACAATGAGCAGTTCTTC.

This clone was seen a few times. V and J are TRBV2 and TRBJ1-1; D is uncertain. The CDR3 runs 15 residues. Trimming took off 5 bases at V and 5 bases at J, with 18 bases between the two ends. Germline CDR1 reads SNHLY; CDR2 reads FYNNEI. In DNA form, the CDR3 reads TGTGCCAGCAGTTCTGGTAGAGGTGTAGAGACTGAAGCTTTCTTT. Translating it yields CASSSGRGVETEAFF.

The genes are TRBV5-6 and TRBJ1-3; 9 nucleotides line up with TRBD1. The CDR3 covers 16 residues. The junction had 7 bases not matched to a gene; V was cut back by 2 bases and J by 4 bases. Germline CDR1 SGHDT, CDR2 YYEEEE. The DNA for the CDR3 is TGTGCCAGCAGCTTCGGGACAGGGCTACGCGGAAACACCATATATTTT. Protein product: CASSFGTGLRGNTIYF.

This chain connects TRBV18 to TRBJ1-1; 7 bases map to TRBD1. The length of the CDR3 is 14 residues. The V gene end was trimmed by 0 bases and the J gene end by 7 bases; junction bases not matched to a gene: 5. From germline, CDR1 is KGHSH and CDR2 LQKENI. The CDR3: CASSPPSRDSEAFF. The CDR3 DNA sequence: TGTGCCAGCTCACCACCCTCGAGGGACAGTGAAGCTTTCTTT.

The chain is built from TRBV28 and TRBJ1-2; 7 bases agree with TRBD1. CDR1 is MDHEN and CDR2 is SYDVKM in the germline V gene. There are 13 residues in the CDR3. V lost 2 bases and J lost 6; bases outside the gene matches: 3. DNA of the CDR3: TGTGCCAGCAGTTTAGCCCAGGGGGATGGCTACACCTTC. Amino acids: CASSLAQGDGYTF.

The V gene is TRBV20-1, the J gene TRBJ2-5; D is ambiguous. V lost 3 bases and J lost 1, with 6 bases in between. CDR1 is DFQATT and CDR2 is SNEGSKA in the germline V gene (reference sequence). The CDR3 is made up of 12 amino acids. The CDR3 DNA follows: TGCAGTGCTAGTCCCGGCCAAGAGACCCAGTACTTC. Its translation: CSASPGQETQYF.

The J gene is TRBJ2-3, the V gene TRBV3-1 (or the pseudogene TRBV3-2); D is unresolved. The CDR3 covers 14 residues. Trimming pared 6 bases from V and 3 bases from J, leaving 13 bases between. Germline V gives CDR1 LGHDT, CDR2 YNNKEL (reference sequence). The CDR3 bases are TGTGCCAGCAGTGACACCCCCCGGACAGATACGCAGTATTTT. It codes for CASSDTPRTDTQYF.

The chain is built from TRBV5-1 and TRBJ2-6; possibly TRBD1 for D (6 bases). The length of the CDR3 is 16 residues. Germline loops: CDR1 SGHRS, CDR2 YFSETQ. V was trimmed by 0 bases and J by 0 bases, leaving 7 bases between them. The DNA of the CDR3 is TGCGCCAGCAGCTTGGGACAGGCCTCTGGGGCCAACGTCCTGACTTTC. It translates to CASSLGQASGANVLTF.